The 23 T cell receptor beta chains given below trace back to one sample, sequenced in a study of technical replicates of blood from a handful of donors. Clones were sequenced by immunoSEQ multiplex PCR, and TCRdb holds only the in-frame ones, with some missing. The sample consists of 55,000 to 75,000 clones, 93% of them appearing once. Sequences were obtained from PBMCs. The source of these receptors is a human donor in good health. Some clones in this sample may be carry-over from other donors' samples.

This chain links TRBV5-1 with TRBJ1-2; 9 positions match TRBD1. In germline, CDR1 is SGHRS, CDR2 YFSETQ. The CDR3 length is 14 residues. After removal of 0 bases from V and 4 bases from J, the junction contained 1 base not matched to a gene. The CDR3 region has the DNA TGCGCCAGCAGCTTGGGGGACAGGGTCTATGGCTACACCTTC. Amino acids: CASSLGDRVYGYTF.

The chain employs TRBV9 and TRBJ2-2, with D unclear. Germline V lookup: CDR1 SGDLS, CDR2 YYNGEE. The V and J ends lost 3 bases and 1 base respectively, with 10 bases between them. This CDR3 is built from 15 residues. The CDR3 DNA is TGTGCCAGCAGCGCCCAGGTTAAGAACACCGGGGAGCTGTTTTTT. Translation gives CASSAQVKNTGELFF.

The CDR3 protein is CASSLGARYSPLHF. The CDR3 DNA sequence: TGTGCCAGCAGCTTAGGGGCTCGGTATTCACCCCTCCACTTT. The chain uses TRBV7-8 and TRBJ1-6; D gene uncertain. The germline CDR1 and CDR2 sequences are SGHVS and FQNEAQ. The CDR3 loop spans 14 amino acids. V shed 1 base and J shed 8 bases, with 9 bases lying between them.

The chain has TRBV18 and TRBJ1-2, with 7 bases fitting TRBD1. V trimming: 3 bases; J trimming: 2 bases; junction bases outside the gene matches: 3. CDR1 and CDR2 (germline): KGHSH, LQKENI. The CDR3 length is 14 residues. CDR3 nucleotides: TGTGCCAGCTCACCGGGACAGTTAAACTATGGCTACACCTTC. Protein product: CASSPGQLNYGYTF.

The chain links TRBV4-3 to TRBJ1-5; 9 bases align to TRBD1. CDR3 length: 14 residues. The germline V gene encodes CDR1 LGHNA and CDR2 YSLEER. V was pared by 3 bases and J by 7 bases, with 4 bases of the junction left unmatched. CDR3 sequence: CASSQDRGEQPQHF. For the CDR3, the DNA is TGCGCCAGCAGCCAGGACAGGGGAGAACAGCCCCAGCATTTT.

This clone was seen just once. The chain couples TRBV10-2 to TRBJ2-7; D may be TRBD2 (6 bases). The CDR3 extends over 13 amino acids. V shed 3 bases and J shed 11 bases, with 17 bases lying between them. CDR1 is WSHSY, CDR2 SAAADI, per germline. CDR3 loop: CASSDGGRGGEYF. DNA of the CDR3: TGCGCCAGCAGTGACGGGGGACGGGGCGGGGAGTACTTC.

V and J are TRBV7-6 and TRBJ2-1, with 8 bases aligning to TRBD2. The CDR3 covers 15 residues. CDR1 is SGHVS and CDR2 is FNYEAQ in the germline V gene. J was trimmed by 4 bases and V by 5 bases; bases with no gene match: 7. The CDR3 DNA reads TGTGCCAGCAGCGCAGCCGGGACTAGGTACAATGAGCAGTTCTTC. This encodes CASSAAGTRYNEQFF.

The chain joins TRBV15 to TRBJ1-1; 10 bases are a match to TRBD1. V trimming: 5 bases; J trimming: 6 bases; junction bases outside the gene matches: 9. Germline values: CDR1 LNHNV, CDR2 YYDKDF (reference sequence). The CDR3 runs to 15 residues. This CDR3 reads CATSGRDRGPPEAFF. CDR3 bases: TGTGCCACCAGCGGCCGGGACAGGGGCCCTCCTGAAGCTTTCTTT.

The chain uses TRBV27 and TRBJ1-1; D is perhaps TRBD1 (6 bases). The germline V and J ends were trimmed by 5 bases and 1 base, with 11 bases remaining between them. CDR1 MNHEY and CDR2 SMNVEV come from the germline V gene (reference sequence). This CDR3 is built from 14 residues. CDR3 DNA: TGTGCCAGCAGTGGCCGGACAGCGAACACTGAAGCTTTCTTT. It codes for CASSGRTANTEAFF.

The V and J genes are TRBV4-3 and TRBJ2-5, with 13 bases that match TRBD2. Germline trimming cut 1 base from V and 0 bases from J; bases unmatched to any gene: 5. Per the germline V gene, CDR1 is LGHNA and CDR2 is YSLEER. The CDR3 length is 18 residues. Here the CDR3 reads CASSQGLAGGPYQETQYF. CDR3 sequence (DNA): TGCGCCAGCAGCCAAGGACTAGCGGGGGGCCCGTACCAAGAGACCCAGTACTTC.

The chain carries TRBV6-1 and TRBJ2-1; TRBD2 agrees at 8 bases. In germline, CDR1 is MNHNS, CDR2 SASEGT. The CDR3 length is 15 residues. The J segment lost 9 bases and the V segment lost 8 bases, leaving 15 bases of the junction unmatched. The CDR3 reads CASVVGGGTRGEQFF. The CDR3 DNA reads TGTGCCAGCGTCGTAGGCGGGGGGACAAGAGGTGAGCAGTTCTTC.

The V call is TRBV19, the J call TRBJ1-2; TRBD1 matches 7 bases. Germline CDR1 and CDR2: LNHDA and SQIVND (reference sequence). V dropped 3 bases and J dropped 4; count of bases not matched to a gene: 8. The CDR3 is 15 residues long. In DNA, the CDR3 is TGTGCCAGTAGTATCCCCTTTGGGACAGCCTATGGCTACACCTTC. Translating it yields CASSIPFGTAYGYTF.

This clone occurred once. The chain couples TRBV25-1 to TRBJ1-2, with D tentatively TRBD1 (6 bases). Per the germline V gene, CDR1 is MGHDK and CDR2 is SYGVNS. The CDR3 loop spans 13 amino acids. V gave up 5 bases and J gave up 5 bases, with 12 bases separating them. CDR3 sequence: CASSTRTDYGYTF. CDR3 DNA sequence: TGTGCCAGCAGTACCCGGACAGATTATGGCTACACCTTC.

The genes are TRBV5-1 and TRBJ2-3; unclear D gene. The CDR3 extends over 13 amino acids. V lost 1 base and J lost 0, with 3 bases in between. Germline V CDR1 and CDR2: SGHRS, YFSETQ. The CDR3 region is CASSLSSTDTQYF. DNA for the CDR3: TGCGCCAGCAGCTTGTCTAGCACAGATACGCAGTATTTT.

The chain recombines TRBV4-2 with TRBJ2-7, with 10 bases lining up with TRBD1. Looked up from germline, CDR1 is LGHNA and CDR2 is YNFKEQ. This CDR3 has 22 amino acids. Trimming removed 0 bases from V and 6 bases from J; junction bases left unmatched: 26. The CDR3 sequence: CASSQDWDRGDLTGREPGEQYF. For the CDR3, the DNA is TGTGCCAGCAGCCAAGATTGGGACAGGGGAGACTTAACCGGCCGAGAACCCGGCGAGCAGTACTTC.

The chain uses TRBV2 and TRBJ1-6; D not certain. The germline V gene encodes CDR1 SNHLY and CDR2 FYNNEI. Trimming shortened V by 5 bases and J by 0 bases, and 14 bases separated the two germline ends. The CDR3 is made up of 17 amino acids. CDR3 amino acids: CASSPAGLSSYNSPLHF. In DNA, the CDR3 is TGTGCCAGCAGTCCGGCAGGCCTAAGCTCCTATAATTCACCCCTCCACTTT.

The chain employs TRBV27 and TRBJ1-4; unclear D gene. This CDR3 has 11 residues. Trimming left V 2 bases short and J 7 bases short, with 2 bases between. The germline CDR1 and CDR2 sequences are MNHEY and SMNVEV (reference sequence). For the CDR3, the DNA is TGTGCCAGCAGTTTACGTGAAAAACTGTTTTTT. It specifies CASSLREKLFF.

This rearrangement joins TRBV2 to TRBJ2-7; 7 bases agree with TRBD1. Germline-derived CDR1 and CDR2 are SNHLY and FYNNEI. The CDR3 contains 15 residues. V lost 6 bases to trimming and J lost 2 bases; unmatched junction nucleotides: 10. CDR3 DNA: TGTGCCAGCAGGACAGGACAGGCGGCAACCTACGAGCAGTACTTC. As protein: CASRTGQAATYEQYF.

As concerns this clone: At one end the junction does not follow the germline gene, possibly because of a read error. The chain uses TRBV18 and TRBJ1-6; D is unclear. Looked up from germline, CDR1 is KGHSH and CDR2 is LQKENI. The CDR3 runs 15 residues. The DNA for the CDR3 is TGTGCCAGCTCACCACCTTCCGGCGGGCTACCACCCCCCCACTTT. This gives the protein CASSPPSGGLPPPHF.

This chain links TRBV7-9 with TRBJ2-7; TRBD2 matches 12 bases. The CDR3 has 17 amino acids. Germline V gives CDR1 SEHNR, CDR2 FQNEAQ (reference sequence). V was clipped by 5 bases and J by 6 bases; unmatched bases: 14. CDR3 DNA sequence: TGTGCCAGCAGCGCCAGACTAGCGGGAGAGTTGTGGGCCGAGCAGTACTTC. Translated, it gives CASSARLAGELWAEQYF.

The chain links TRBV2 to TRBJ1-5; 8 nucleotides align to TRBD1. The CDR3 runs 14 residues. The germline V gene has CDR1 SNHLY and CDR2 FYNNEI. Unmatched junction bases numbered 6, after V lost 5 bases and J lost 6 bases. CDR3 nucleotides: TGTGCCAGCAGTTTCAGGGGGCTTCCTCAGCCCCAGCATTTT. Protein: CASSFRGLPQPQHF.

The J gene is TRBJ2-7, the V gene TRBV7-2; TRBD1 matches 7 bases. Germline V lookup: CDR1 SGHTA, CDR2 FQGNSA. J lost 5 bases, V lost 5 bases, and 9 bases had no gene match. CDR3 length: 14 residues. The CDR3, as DNA: TGTGCCAGCAGCCCTACCCCCGACAGGGACGAGCAGTACTTC. Residues: CASSPTPDRDEQYF.

The chain is built from TRBV6-1 and TRBJ2-3; D gene unclear. Germline V gene data show CDR1 as MNHNS and CDR2 as SASEGT. The CDR3 spans 13 residues. Trimming removed 5 bases from V and 6 bases from J, with 12 bases in between. The CDR3 loop reads CASSRELPDTQYF. CDR3 bases: TGTGCCAGCAGTCGTGAGTTGCCGGATACGCAGTATTTT.